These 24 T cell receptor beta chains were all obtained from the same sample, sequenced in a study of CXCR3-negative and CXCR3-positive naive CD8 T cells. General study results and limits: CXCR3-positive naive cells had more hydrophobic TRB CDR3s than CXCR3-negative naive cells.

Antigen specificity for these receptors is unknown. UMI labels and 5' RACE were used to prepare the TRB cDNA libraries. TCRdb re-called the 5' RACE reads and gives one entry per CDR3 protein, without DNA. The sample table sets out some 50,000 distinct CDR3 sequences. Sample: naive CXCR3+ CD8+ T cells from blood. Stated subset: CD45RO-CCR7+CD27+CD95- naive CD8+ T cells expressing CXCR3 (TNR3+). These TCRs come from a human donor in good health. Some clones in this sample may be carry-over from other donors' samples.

The CDR3 loop reads CASSPDQGASETQYF. The chain recombines TRBV12-3 or TRBV12-4 with TRBJ2-5; TCRdb returns TRBD1, unconfirmable since there is no DNA. The CDR3 covers 15 residues.

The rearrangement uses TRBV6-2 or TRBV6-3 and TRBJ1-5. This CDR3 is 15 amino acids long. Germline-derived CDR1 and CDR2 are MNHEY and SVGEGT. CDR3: CASTEGPWSNQPQHF.

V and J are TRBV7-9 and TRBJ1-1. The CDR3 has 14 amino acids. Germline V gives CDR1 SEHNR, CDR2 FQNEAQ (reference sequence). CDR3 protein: CASSRLGSNTEAFF.

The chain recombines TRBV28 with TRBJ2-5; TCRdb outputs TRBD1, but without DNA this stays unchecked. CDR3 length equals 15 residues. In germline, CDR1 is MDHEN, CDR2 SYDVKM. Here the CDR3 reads CASTPRSSLQETQYF.

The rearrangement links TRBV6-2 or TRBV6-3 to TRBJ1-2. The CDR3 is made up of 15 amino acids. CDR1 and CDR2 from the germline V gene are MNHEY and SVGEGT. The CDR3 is CASSYSGRTNYGYTF.

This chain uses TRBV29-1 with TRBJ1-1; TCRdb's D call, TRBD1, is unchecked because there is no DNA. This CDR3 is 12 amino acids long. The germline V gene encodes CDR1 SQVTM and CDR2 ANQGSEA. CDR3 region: CSAPQGDTEAFF.

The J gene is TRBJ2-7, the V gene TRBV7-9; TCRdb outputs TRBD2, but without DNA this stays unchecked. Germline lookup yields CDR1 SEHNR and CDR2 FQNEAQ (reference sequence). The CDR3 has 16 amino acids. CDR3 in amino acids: CASSLLQSGGAYEQYF. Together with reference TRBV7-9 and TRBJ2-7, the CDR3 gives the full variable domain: DTGVSQNPRHKITKRGQNVTFRCDPISEHNRLYWYRQTLGQGPEFLTYFQNEAQLEKSRLLSDRFSAERPKGSFSTLEIQRTEQGDSAMYLCASSLLQSGGAYEQYFGPGTRLTVT.

The CDR3 region is CASRYTGGWDYGYTF. The chain joins TRBV28 to TRBJ1-2; TCRdb calls TRBD1, which cannot be checked without DNA. Looked up from germline, CDR1 is MDHEN and CDR2 is SYDVKM. The CDR3 contains 15 residues.

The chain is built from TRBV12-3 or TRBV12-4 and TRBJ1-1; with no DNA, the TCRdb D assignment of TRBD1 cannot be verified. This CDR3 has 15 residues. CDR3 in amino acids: CASSFTGTGGTEAFF.

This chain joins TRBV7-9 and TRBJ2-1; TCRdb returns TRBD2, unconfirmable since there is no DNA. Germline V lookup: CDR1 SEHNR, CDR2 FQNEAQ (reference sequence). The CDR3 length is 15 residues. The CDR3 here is CASSPQLAGYNEQFF.

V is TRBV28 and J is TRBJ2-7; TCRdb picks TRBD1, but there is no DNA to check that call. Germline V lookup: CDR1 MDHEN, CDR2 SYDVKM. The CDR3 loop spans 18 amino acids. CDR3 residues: CASTRRQIGTGVGYEQYF.

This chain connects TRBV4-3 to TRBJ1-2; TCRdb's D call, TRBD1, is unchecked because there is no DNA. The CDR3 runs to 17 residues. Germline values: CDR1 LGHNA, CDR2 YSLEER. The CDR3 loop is CASSQDRYRVLVGGYTF.

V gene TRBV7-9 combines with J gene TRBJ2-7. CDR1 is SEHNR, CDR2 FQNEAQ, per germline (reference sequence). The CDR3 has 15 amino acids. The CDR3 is CASSSQTLASYEQYF.

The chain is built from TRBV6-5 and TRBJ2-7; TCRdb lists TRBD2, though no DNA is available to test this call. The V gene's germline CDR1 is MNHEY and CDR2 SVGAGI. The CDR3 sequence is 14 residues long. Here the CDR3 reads CASSYEGFSYEQYF.

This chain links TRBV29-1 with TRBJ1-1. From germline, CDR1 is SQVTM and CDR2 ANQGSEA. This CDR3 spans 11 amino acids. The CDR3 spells CSVEENTEAFF.

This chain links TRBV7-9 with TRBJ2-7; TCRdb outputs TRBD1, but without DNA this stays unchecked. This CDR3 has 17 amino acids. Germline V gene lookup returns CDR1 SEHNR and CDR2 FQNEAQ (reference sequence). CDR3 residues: CASSSTSRGQASYEQYF.

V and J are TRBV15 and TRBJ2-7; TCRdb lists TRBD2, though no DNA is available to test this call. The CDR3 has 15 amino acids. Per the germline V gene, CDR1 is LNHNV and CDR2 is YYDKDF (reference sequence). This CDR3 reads CATSRERTVEHEQYF.

The CDR3 sequence is CSVEGRTPRPDTQYF. This rearrangement joins TRBV29-1 to TRBJ2-3; TCRdb picks TRBD1, but there is no DNA to check that call. The CDR3 contains 15 residues. CDR1 and CDR2 (germline): SQVTM, ANQGSEA.

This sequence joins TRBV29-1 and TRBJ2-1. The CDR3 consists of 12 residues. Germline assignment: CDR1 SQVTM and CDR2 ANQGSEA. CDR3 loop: CSVDPVGNEQFF.

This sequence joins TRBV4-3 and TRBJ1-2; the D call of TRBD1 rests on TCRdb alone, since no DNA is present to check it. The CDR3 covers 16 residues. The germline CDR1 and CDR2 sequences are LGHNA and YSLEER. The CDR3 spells CASSQSWTGGNYDYTF.

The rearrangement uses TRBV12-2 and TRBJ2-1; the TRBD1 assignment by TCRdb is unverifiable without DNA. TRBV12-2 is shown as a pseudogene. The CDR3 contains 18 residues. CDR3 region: CASRPGGEDRTFHNEQFF.

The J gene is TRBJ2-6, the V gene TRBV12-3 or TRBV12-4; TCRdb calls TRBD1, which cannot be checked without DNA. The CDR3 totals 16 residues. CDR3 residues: CASTFRGASGANVLTF.

The CDR3: CASRPGQGTYEQYF. The chain is built from TRBV7-9 and TRBJ2-7; absent DNA, TCRdb's TRBD1 call cannot be checked. The CDR3 is 14 amino acids. The germline gives CDR1 SEHNR, CDR2 FQNEAQ (reference sequence).

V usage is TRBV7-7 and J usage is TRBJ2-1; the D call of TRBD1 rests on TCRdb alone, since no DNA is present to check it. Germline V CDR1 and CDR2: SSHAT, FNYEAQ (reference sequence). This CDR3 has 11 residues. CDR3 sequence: CAILAGSEQFF.